Listed below are T cell receptor beta chains from one sample, sequenced in a study of T cell responses to AZD1222 COVID-19 vaccine. Here immunoSEQ multiplex PCR was the method, and the copy in TCRdb shows in-frame clones only, minus some. Among approximately 150,000 clones, around 90% were seen once, and the ten largest hold about 3%. This sample comprised peripheral blood, obtained on day 0 of AZD1222 vaccination. The receptors shown here come from an adult in good health. The CDR3 runs from the conserved cysteine through the conserved F or W. Fields, in order: clone size, V gene, J gene, D gene, CDR3 protein, CDR3 DNA. D genes are given only for firm matches. Size is stated for part of the rows, as once, few or many counts, or as a class when the clone is expanded.

clone size: -
V gene: TRBV7-2
J gene: TRBJ1-5
D gene: -
CDR3 protein: CASSLESQGNQPQHF
CDR3 DNA: TGTGCCAGCAGCTTAGAAAGTCAGGGAAATCAGCCCCAGCATTTT

clone size: -
V gene: TRBV9
J gene: TRBJ2-7
D gene: TRBD1
CDR3 protein: CASSSQGQSYEQYF
CDR3 DNA: TGTGCCAGCAGCTCACAGGGACAGTCCTACGAGCAGTACTTC

clone size: -
V gene: TRBV6-5
J gene: TRBJ1-6
D gene: -
CDR3 protein: CASRFPQGYSPLHF
CDR3 DNA: TGTGCCAGCAGGTTCCCTCAGGGTTATTCACCCCTCCACTTT

clone size: -
V gene: TRBV5-1
J gene: TRBJ2-7
D gene: TRBD1
CDR3 protein: CASSIQTGGSHEQYF
CDR3 DNA: TGCGCCAGCAGCATCCAGACAGGGGGTTCCCACGAGCAGTACTTC

clone size: -
V gene: TRBV5-1
J gene: TRBJ2-2
D gene: -
CDR3 protein: CASSLALAGGGTGELFF
CDR3 DNA: TGCGCCAGCAGCTTGGCACTAGCCGGGGGAGGCACCGGGGAGCTGTTTTTT

clone size: -
V gene: TRBV12-5
J gene: TRBJ2-1
D gene: TRBD2
CDR3 protein: CASGLGLAGGRSSYNEQFF
CDR3 DNA: TGTGCTAGTGGTTTGGGCCTAGCGGGAGGCCGGAGCTCCTACAATGAGCAGTTCTTC

clone size: -
V gene: TRBV19
J gene: TRBJ2-7
D gene: -
CDR3 protein: CASSPRMGLGSYEQYF
CDR3 DNA: TGTGCCAGTAGTCCGAGGATGGGCCTGGGGTCCTACGAGCAGTACTTC

clone size: -
V gene: TRBV19
J gene: TRBJ1-3
D gene: -
CDR3 protein: CASSSTAIHGFSGNTIYF
CDR3 DNA: TGTGCCAGTAGTTCAACCGCGATCCATGGGTTCTCTGGAAACACCATATATTTT

clone size: once
V gene: TRBV30
J gene: TRBJ1-4
D gene: -
CDR3 protein: CAWARPGVNEKLFF
CDR3 DNA: TGTGCCTGGGCTCGCCCGGGGGTTAATGAAAAACTGTTTTTT

clone size: -
V gene: TRBV27
J gene: TRBJ2-5
D gene: -
CDR3 protein: CASSSSGALGYQETQYF
CDR3 DNA: TGTGCCAGCAGTTCCTCCGGGGCATTAGGGTACCAAGAGACCCAGTACTTC

clone size: -
V gene: TRBV6-6
J gene: TRBJ2-2
D gene: -
CDR3 protein: CASSPNRSGELFF
CDR3 DNA: TGTGCCAGCAGTCCTAATCGATCCGGGGAGCTGTTTTTT

clone size: -
V gene: TRBV5-1
J gene: TRBJ2-5
D gene: TRBD1
CDR3 protein: CASSGAGGDETQYF
CDR3 DNA: TGCGCCAGCAGCGGAGCAGGGGGAGATGAGACCCAGTACTTC

clone size: -
V gene: TRBV5-1
J gene: TRBJ2-5
D gene: TRBD2
CDR3 protein: CASMVSGGREETQYF
CDR3 DNA: TGCGCCAGCATGGTTAGCGGGGGCAGAGAGGAGACCCAGTACTTC

clone size: -
V gene: TRBV14
J gene: TRBJ2-1
D gene: -
CDR3 protein: CASSQDPTGYNEQFF
CDR3 DNA: TGTGCCAGCAGCCAAGATCCAACTGGATACAATGAGCAGTTCTTC

clone size: -
V gene: TRBV15
J gene: TRBJ2-7
D gene: TRBD2
CDR3 protein: CATSTDFQTSGSGEQYF
CDR3 DNA: TGTGCCACCAGCACCGACTTCCAGACTAGCGGGAGTGGAGAGCAGTACTTC